The subject of this entry is one TCR beta chain. The CDR3 loop spans 13 amino acids. Germline V gene lookup returns CDR1 MNHEY and CDR2 SVGAGI. Trimming took off 5 bases at V and 4 bases at J, with 11 bases between the two ends. The data derive from a study of control samples from healthy donors and cancer patients. TCRdb's copy holds only in-frame clones and misses some; the assay was immunoSEQ multiplex PCR. The table lists 100,000 or so clones, roughly nine tenths of them singletons, with roughly 0.92% in the top ten. The rearrangement joins TRBV6-5 to TRBJ1-2, with a tentative D call TRBD1 (6 bases). The sequence came from a woman in her 30s in good health. Sequenced: blood. The CDR3 bases are TGTGCCAGCAGTCGGGGGGGCTCCTATGGCTACACCTTC. Its protein product is CASSRGGSYGYTF.